This is a list of T cell receptor beta chains from one sample in a study of post-analysis software for immune sequencing data. TCRdb reprocessed the PCR reads via MiXCR and lists one record per CDR3 protein. The table records 180,000 or so distinct CDR3 sequences, 25% to 35% of them present only once. The sequencing sample was made of blood. The receptors here all came from a girl under 18 with multiple sclerosis. CDR3s include the opening cysteine and the closing phenylalanine or tryptophan. The order of the fields is D gene, J gene, clone size, V gene, CDR3 protein, CDR3 DNA. D genes are given only for firm matches. Not all rows give a size; the values are once, few, many and, for expanded clones, a class.

D: TRBD1
J: TRBJ2-4
size: .
V: TRBV6-5
CDR3: CASSYRTGRAKNIQYF
DNA: TGTGCCAGCAGTTACAGGACAGGGAGGGCCAAAAACATTCAGTACTTC

D: .
J: TRBJ1-5
size: few
V: TRBV5-1
CDR3: CASRSGVSSNQPQHF
DNA: TGCGCCAGCAGGTCGGGGGTAAGCAGCAATCAGCCCCAGCATTTT

D: .
J: TRBJ2-5
size: many
V: TRBV4-1
CDR3: CASSPGLWEETQYF
DNA: TGCGCCAGCAGCCCGGGACTTTGGGAAGAGACCCAGTACTTC

D: TRBD1
J: TRBJ1-2
size: many
V: TRBV28
CDR3: CASRTGGYGYTF
DNA: TGTGCCAGCAGGACAGGGGGCTATGGCTACACCTTC

D: TRBD1
J: TRBJ2-2
size: once
V: TRBV7-9
CDR3: CASSLAGQGKNTGELFF
DNA: TGTGCCAGCAGCTTAGCCGGACAGGGAAAGAACACCGGGGAGCTGTTTTTT

D: TRBD2
J: TRBJ2-6
size: many
V: TRBV4-1
CDR3: CASTSGSLRGANVLTF
DNA: TGCGCCTCGACTAGCGGGAGTTTACGTGGGGCCAACGTCCTGACTTTC

D: .
J: TRBJ1-1
size: few
V: TRBV6-2/TRBV6-3
CDR3: CASRDGEAFF
DNA: TGTGCCAGCAGAGACGGTGAAGCTTTCTTT

D: TRBD2
J: TRBJ2-3
size: few
V: TRBV29-1
CDR3: CSVEATAGGPDTQYF
DNA: TGCAGCGTTGAGGCGACAGCGGGAGGGCCAGATACGCAGTATTTT

D: .
J: TRBJ1-1
size: .
V: TRBV5-1
CDR3: CASSLEGGNTEAFF
DNA: TGCGCCAGCAGCTTGGAGGGGGGGAACACTGAAGCTTTCTTT

D: TRBD1
J: TRBJ1-1
size: .
V: TRBV15
CDR3: CATSTRQGHTEAFF
DNA: TGTGCCACCAGCACCCGACAGGGGCACACTGAAGCTTTCTTT

D: .
J: TRBJ2-2
size: .
V: TRBV5-1
CDR3: CASSLQQNTGELFF
DNA: TGCGCCAGCAGCTTGCAACAGAACACCGGGGAGCTGTTTTTT

D: .
J: TRBJ2-7
size: many
V: TRBV29-1
CDR3: CSVEDSPGHEQYF
DNA: TGCAGCGTTGAAGATTCGCCAGGCCACGAGCAGTACTTC

D: TRBD2
J: TRBJ2-5
size: few
V: TRBV28
CDR3: CASSPPTSGRVWGETQYF
DNA: TGTGCCAGCAGCCCACCGACTAGCGGGAGGGTCTGGGGGGAGACCCAGTACTTC

D: .
J: TRBJ2-1
size: .
V: TRBV5-1
CDR3: CASSAKTSRGHNEQFF
DNA: TGCGCCAGCAGCGCAAAGACTAGCAGGGGCCACAATGAGCAGTTCTTC

D: .
J: TRBJ2-7
size: many
V: TRBV29-1
CDR3: CSVEDRQAYEQYF
DNA: TGCAGCGTTGAAGATCGGCAGGCCTACGAGCAGTACTTC

D: .
J: TRBJ2-1
size: .
V: TRBV20-1
CDR3: CSAQGQAIYNEQFF
DNA: TGCAGTGCCCAGGGACAAGCCATCTACAATGAGCAGTTCTTC

D: TRBD1
J: TRBJ1-2
size: many
V: TRBV3-1
CDR3: CASSQDPGGRYGYTF
DNA: TGTGCCAGCAGCCAAGATCCAGGGGGTCGATATGGCTACACCTTC

D: .
J: TRBJ1-1
size: few
V: TRBV3-1
CDR3: CASSQEGGRAEAFF
DNA: TGTGCCAGCAGCCAAGAAGGGGGGAGAGCTGAAGCTTTCTTT

D: .
J: TRBJ1-1
size: once
V: TRBV6-5
CDR3: CASSPRDGMNTEAFF
DNA: TGTGCCAGCAGTCCCCGGGACGGGATGAACACTGAAGCTTTCTTT

D: TRBD2
J: TRBJ2-3
size: .
V: TRBV7-2
CDR3: CASSLSGGRTDTQYF
DNA: TGTGCCAGCAGCCTGAGCGGGGGTCGGACAGATACGCAGTATTTT

D: TRBD2
J: TRBJ2-1
size: many
V: TRBV29-1
CDR3: CSVDLLAGATGEQFF
DNA: TGCAGCGTTGATCTTCTAGCGGGAGCAACGGGTGAGCAGTTCTTC

D: .
J: TRBJ2-1
size: .
V: TRBV30
CDR3: CAWSILVGEQFF
DNA: TGTGCCTGGAGTATCTTAGTGGGTGAGCAGTTCTTC

D: TRBD1
J: TRBJ2-5
size: many
V: TRBV20-1
CDR3: CSASTGEQETQYF
DNA: TGCAGTGCTAGCACAGGGGAGCAAGAGACCCAGTACTTC

D: .
J: TRBJ2-3
size: many
V: TRBV18
CDR3: CASSEMTGNTDTQYF
DNA: TGTGCCAGCTCAGAAATGACGGGCAACACAGATACGCAGTATTTT

D: .
J: TRBJ2-5
size: few
V: TRBV20-1
CDR3: CSARDGTPKYEQYF
DNA: TGCAGTGCTAGAGACGGGACTCCCAAGTATGAGCAGTACTTC

D: .
J: TRBJ2-2
size: few
V: TRBV4-1
CDR3: CASSHTPDGRNAGELFF
DNA: TGCGCCAGCAGCCATACTCCCGACGGGAGAAACGCCGGGGAGCTGTTTTTT

D: .
J: TRBJ1-1
size: .
V: TRBV12-3/TRBV12-4
CDR3: CASSFDGTLNTEAFF
DNA: TGTGCCAGCAGTTTCGACGGGACCCTGAACACTGAAGCTTTCTTT

D: .
J: TRBJ2-3
size: few
V: TRBV5-1
CDR3: CASIGEADTQYF
DNA: TGCGCCAGCATAGGGGAAGCAGATACGCAGTATTTT

D: .
J: TRBJ1-5
size: .
V: TRBV18
CDR3: CASSLTEVQGGNQPQHF
DNA: TGTGCCAGCTCACTCACCGAGGTACAGGGAGGCAATCAGCCCCAGCATTTT

D: TRBD1
J: TRBJ1-2
size: many
V: TRBV27
CDR3: CASTPSSGGYGYTF
DNA: TGTGCCAGCACGCCTTCTTCAGGGGGGTATGGCTACACCTTC

D: .
J: TRBJ2-3
size: .
V: TRBV12-3/TRBV12-4
CDR3: CASLLSDTQYF
DNA: TGTGCCAGTCTGCTCTCTGATACGCAGTATTTT

D: TRBD1
J: TRBJ2-3
size: few
V: TRBV20-1
CDR3: CSARPGQAGVFQYF
DNA: TGCAGTGCTAGACCGGGACAGGCCGGGGTATTTCAGTATTTT

D: .
J: TRBJ1-1
size: .
V: TRBV12-3/TRBV12-4
CDR3: CASSPGRITEAFF
DNA: TGTGCCAGCAGTCCCGGACGGATAACTGAAGCTTTCTTT

D: .
J: TRBJ1-5
size: .
V: TRBV7-2
CDR3: CASSLVGTPNSTQPQHF
DNA: TGTGCCAGCAGCTTAGTGGGGACTCCAAATAGCACTCAGCCCCAGCATTTT

D: .
J: TRBJ1-1
size: .
V: TRBV5-1
CDR3: CASSLGAEAFF
DNA: TGTGCCAGCAGTTTAGGGGCAGAAGCTTTCTTT

D: TRBD1
J: TRBJ1-1
size: many
V: TRBV12-3/TRBV12-4
CDR3: CASRPTGKDTEAFF
DNA: TGTGCCAGCAGACCGACAGGGAAGGACACTGAAGCTTTCTTT

D: .
J: TRBJ2-7
size: many
V: TRBV3-1
CDR3: CASSQGGTLGDEQYF
DNA: TGTGCCAGCAGCCAGGGCGGGACGCTGGGGGACGAGCAGTACTTC

D: .
J: TRBJ2-1
size: .
V: TRBV20-1
CDR3: CSAFLHATPGLPSYNEQFF
DNA: TGCAGTGCTTTCCTACACGCGACCCCGGGACTCCCCTCCTACAATGAGCAGTTCTTC

D: .
J: TRBJ1-5
size: few
V: TRBV27
CDR3: CASSLSSGVGNQPQHF
DNA: TGTGCCAGCAGTTTATCCTCCGGGGTGGGCAATCAGCCCCAGCATTTT

D: .
J: TRBJ2-3
size: many
V: TRBV19
CDR3: CASSILRFGTDTQYF
DNA: TGTGCCAGTAGTATACTCAGGTTCGGCACAGATACGCAGTATTTT

D: .
J: TRBJ1-5
size: .
V: TRBV7-2
CDR3: CASSQAGGQPQHF
DNA: TGTGCCAGCAGCCAGGCGGGGGGCCAGCCCCAGCATTTT

D: .
J: TRBJ1-2
size: few
V: TRBV28
CDR3: CASSLPQTLYGYTF
DNA: TGTGCCAGCAGTTTACCCCAGACCCTCTATGGCTACACCTTC

D: TRBD1
J: TRBJ2-1
size: .
V: TRBV2
CDR3: CASRARDRGHNEQFF
DNA: TGTGCCAGCAGAGCCCGGGACAGGGGGCACAATGAGCAGTTCTTC

D: .
J: TRBJ1-1
size: .
V: TRBV5-1
CDR3: CASSFRDTQEAFF
DNA: TGCGCCAGCAGTTTCCGGGACACCCAAGAAGCTTTCTTT

D: .
J: TRBJ1-2
size: few
V: TRBV7-9
CDR3: CASSPVAEINYGYTF
DNA: TGTGCCAGCAGTCCGGTGGCAGAGATAAACTATGGCTACACCTTC